This TCR beta chain was sequenced in a study of technical replicates of blood from several donors. Some clones are missing from TCRdb's copy, which holds only in-frame ones; the method was immunoSEQ multiplex PCR. This table holds approximately 79,000 clones, more than 85% found once. The germline V gene has CDR1 LGHNA and CDR2 YSLEER. This CDR3 contains 18 residues. With V trimmed by 1 base and J by 6 bases, 13 bases remained unmatched. The chain has TRBV4-3 and TRBJ2-1; TRBD2 matches 9 bases. The sequencing input was T cells isolated from PBMCs. The sequence came from a human donor in good health. The CDR3 DNA is TGCGCCAGCAGCCAAGCCTGGACAGCGGGAGGAGTAAGCAATGAGCAGTTCTTC. Translating gives CASSQAWTAGGVSNEQFF.